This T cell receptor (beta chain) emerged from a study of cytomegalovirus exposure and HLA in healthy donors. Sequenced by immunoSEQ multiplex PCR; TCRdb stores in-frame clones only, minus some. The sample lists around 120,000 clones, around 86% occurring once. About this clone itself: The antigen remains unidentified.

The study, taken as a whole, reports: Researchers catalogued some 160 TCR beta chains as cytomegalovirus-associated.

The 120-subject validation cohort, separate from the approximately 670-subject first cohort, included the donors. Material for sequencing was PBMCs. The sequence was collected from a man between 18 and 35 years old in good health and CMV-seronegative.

As DNA, the CDR3 is TGTGCCATACAAGGGAGTTCGGACATTCAGTACTTC. Amino acid sequence: CAIQGSSDIQYF. The genes are TRBV10-3 and TRBJ2-4; weak D call: TRBD2 (5 bases). Trimming cost V 9 bases and J 8 bases, with 14 bases left between them. CDR3 length: 12 residues. CDR1 is ENHRY and CDR2 is SYGVKD in the germline V gene.